One and the same sample provided the 20 T cell receptor beta chains below, sequenced in a study of CD4 T cell repertoires in COVID-19. Stimulation with autologous monocytes and recombinant SARS-CoV-2 spike or nucleoprotein produced proliferating antigen-reactive T cell lines. No antigen has been assigned to these receptors. The protocol was immunoSEQ multiplex PCR, while the TCRdb copy is restricted to in-frame clones and leaves out a portion. The sample yields about 1,400 clones, roughly 17% seen once. The source material was central memory CD4+ T cells, cultured in vitro, sampled after recovery from COVID-19. The receptors shown here come from a human donor who had COVID-19.

This clone is medium-sized (0.01 to 0.1%) within its sample. The rearrangement joins TRBV6-6 to TRBJ1-1; no clear D. V was clipped by 2 bases and J by 1 base, with 5 bases between them. The germline V gene has CDR1 MNHNY and CDR2 SVGAGI (reference sequence). This CDR3 contains 13 residues. The CDR3 sequence: CASSYPENTEAFF. The CDR3 bases are TGTGCCAGCAGTTACCCGGAGAACACTGAAGCTTTCTTT.

Judged by abundance, this clone is medium-sized. The gene calls are TRBV7-2 and TRBJ1-2; D not certain. The germline gives CDR1 SGHTA, CDR2 FQGNSA. There are 12 residues in the CDR3. Trimming took off 5 bases at V and 6 bases at J, with 10 bases between the two ends. The CDR3 spells CASSLLRDGYTF. CDR3 DNA: TGTGCCAGCAGCCTCTTGCGGGATGGCTACACCTTC. Drawing the rest from reference TRBV7-2 and TRBJ1-2, the complete variable domain is GAGVSQSPSNKVTEKGKDVELRCDPISGHTALYWYRQSLGQGLEFLIYFQGNSAPDKSGLPSDRFSAERTGGSVSTLTIQRTQQEDSAVYLCASSLLRDGYTFGSGTRLTVV.

This clone is deemed medium-sized. This chain uses TRBV7-8 with TRBJ2-2; a possible D gene is TRBD2 (5 bases). Germline values: CDR1 SGHVS, CDR2 FQNEAQ. Trimming took off 1 base at V and 6 bases at J, with 12 bases between the two ends. CDR3 length: 15 amino acids. The chain's CDR3 is CASSLVVRTSGELFF. The DNA of the CDR3 is TGTGCCAGCAGCTTAGTAGTTAGGACTTCCGGGGAGCTGTTTTTT.

CDR3 bases: TGTGCCAGCAGCGACCTGAGGCAGGGTGGCTACACCTTC. Translated, it gives CASSDLRQGGYTF. The chain employs TRBV7-9 and TRBJ1-2; D is perhaps TRBD1 (5 bases). Trimming removed 5 bases from V and 7 bases from J, with 14 bases in between. Germline V gene sequence: CDR1 SEHNR, CDR2 FQNEAQ (reference sequence). The CDR3 covers 13 residues.

The chain combines TRBV18 with TRBJ2-1; 8 bases align to TRBD1. The germline gives CDR1 KGHSH, CDR2 LQKENI. The length of the CDR3 is 15 residues. Trimming removed 6 bases from V and 0 bases from J; junction bases left unmatched: 4. Here the CDR3 reads CASSPTGGSYNEQFF. Here the CDR3 DNA reads TGTGCCAGCTCGCCAACAGGGGGCTCCTACAATGAGCAGTTCTTC.

By proportion, this clone is medium-sized (0.01 to 0.1%). The gene calls are TRBV3-1 (or the pseudogene TRBV3-2) and TRBJ2-5; no reliable D call. The germline V gene encodes CDR1 LGHDT and CDR2 YNNKEL (reference sequence). This CDR3 comprises 15 residues. V lost 2 bases and J lost 5, with 15 bases in between. CDR3 loop: CASSQPRTDRETQYF. Here the CDR3 DNA reads TGTGCCAGCAGCCAACCCCGGACGGATAGGGAGACCCAGTACTTC.

By share of the sample, this clone is medium-sized. The rearrangement joins TRBV2 to TRBJ1-2, with D possibly TRBD1 on 5 matching bases. V was trimmed by 2 bases and J by 2 bases, leaving 9 bases between them. The V gene's germline CDR1 is SNHLY and CDR2 FYNNEI. The CDR3 runs to 14 residues. Here the CDR3 DNA reads TGTGCCAGCAGTGAACTGGGGCAGAACTATGGCTACACCTTC. It specifies CASSELGQNYGYTF.

By proportion, this clone is medium-sized. This chain links TRBV19 with TRBJ1-2; D not resolved. Per germline, CDR1 LNHDA and CDR2 SQIVND (reference sequence). The CDR3 has 14 residues. Trimming took off 10 bases at V and 7 bases at J, with 22 bases between the two ends. CDR3 sequence reads: CATHPQVRGLGYTF. CDR3 coding DNA: TGTGCCACCCACCCCCAGGTTCGTGGTCTTGGCTACACCTTC.

By sample share, this clone is medium-sized. The rearrangement links TRBV27 to TRBJ1-5; perhaps TRBD1 as D (5 bases). The V end was cut by 6 bases, the J end by 0 bases, with 12 bases between. Germline CDR1 MNHEY, CDR2 SMNVEV (reference sequence). This CDR3 is 15 amino acids long. CDR3 nucleotide sequence: TGTGCCAGCAGAGGGACTACCTATAGCAATCAGCCCCAGCATTTT. Protein product: CASRGTTYSNQPQHF.

By share of the sample, this clone is medium-sized (0.01 to 0.1%). The same CDR3 arises from other DNA sequences in this sample as well. The chain employs TRBV7-9 and TRBJ2-3, with 8 bases matching TRBD1. This CDR3 has 14 amino acids. Germline loops: CDR1 SEHNR, CDR2 FQNEAQ (reference sequence). Unmatched junction bases numbered 3, after V lost 5 bases and J lost 2 bases. The CDR3 DNA reads TGTGCCAGCAGCGGACAGGGCTCCACAGATACGCAGTATTTT. This sequence encodes CASSGQGSTDTQYF. The variable domain in full, with the rest retrieved from reference TRBV7-9 and TRBJ2-3, is DTGVSQNPRHKITKRGQNVTFRCDPISEHNRLYWYRQTLGQGPEFLTYFQNEAQLEKSRLLSDRFSAERPKGSFSTLEIQRTEQGDSAMYLCASSGQGSTDTQYFGPGTRLTVL.

This clone is medium-sized. The V and J genes are TRBV18 and TRBJ1-1; D possibly corresponds to TRBD1 (5 bases). Trimming shortened V by 5 bases and J by 11 bases, and 18 bases separated the two germline ends. The CDR3 extends over 13 amino acids. Germline V lookup: CDR1 KGHSH, CDR2 LQKENI. The CDR3 DNA sequence: TGTGCCAGCTCAACCGGGACGGTCGGTGAGGCTTTCTTT. This codes for CASSTGTVGEAFF.

By sample share, this clone is large (0.1 to 1%). The sample contains more than one DNA sequence encoding this CDR3. This chain uses TRBV7-9 with TRBJ2-3; D perhaps matches TRBD1 (5 bases). Trimming removed 1 base from V and 2 bases from J, with 7 bases in between. This CDR3 is built from 14 residues. Germline V gives CDR1 SEHNR, CDR2 FQNEAQ (reference sequence). CDR3 in DNA: TGTGCCAGCAGCTTAGAGGGGTCCACAGATACGCAGTATTTT. It is translated as CASSLEGSTDTQYF.

By share, this clone counts as medium-sized (0.01 to 0.1%). This specimen includes other DNA sequences encoding the same CDR3. The chain couples TRBV7-2 to TRBJ1-1, with D tentatively TRBD1 (5 bases). Germline lookup yields CDR1 SGHTA and CDR2 FQGNSA. The CDR3 runs to 14 residues. V lost 3 bases, J lost 2 bases, and 10 bases lay in between. This chain's CDR3 is CASSLGRRNTEAFF. The CDR3 nucleotides are TGTGCCAGCAGCTTGGGACGTAGAAACACTGAAGCTTTCTTT. The whole variable domain, remainder taken from reference TRBV7-2 and TRBJ1-1, is GAGVSQSPSNKVTEKGKDVELRCDPISGHTALYWYRQSLGQGLEFLIYFQGNSAPDKSGLPSDRFSAERTGGSVSTLTIQRTQQEDSAVYLCASSLGRRNTEAFFGQGTRLTVV.

The rearrangement uses TRBV7-9 and TRBJ2-3; D is uncertain. Trimming pared 10 bases from V and 6 bases from J, leaving 14 bases between. The germline gives CDR1 SEHNR, CDR2 FQNEAQ (reference sequence). The CDR3 consists of 12 residues. The CDR3 DNA follows: TGTGCCACCCCGCCGGAAGCGGATACGCAGTATTTT. Translation gives CATPPEADTQYF.

The genes are TRBV11-2 and TRBJ2-6; the D is unclear. Germline CDR1 SGHAT, CDR2 FQNNGV. The CDR3 is 17 residues long. V was shortened by 2 bases and J by 4 bases, with 15 bases between the two germline ends. CDR3 sequence reads: CASSLSLRATGANVLTF. As DNA, the CDR3 is TGTGCCAGCAGCTTATCCTTAAGGGCTACCGGGGCCAACGTCCTGACTTTC.

This clone showed up just a few times. This chain links TRBV15 with TRBJ1-1; D is unresolved. Germline loops: CDR1 LNHNV, CDR2 YYDKDF (reference sequence). The CDR3 spans 17 residues. The germline V and J ends were trimmed by 0 bases and 1 base, with 15 bases remaining between them. The CDR3 DNA sequence: TGTGCCACCAGCAGAGAGCCCGGCGCGGTCGGGAACACTGAAGCTTTCTTT. Translation: CATSREPGAVGNTEAFF.

This clone is medium-sized within its sample. V gene TRBV28 combines with J gene TRBJ1-2; the match to TRBD1 covers 11 bases. CDR3 length: 15 amino acids. Germline lookup yields CDR1 MDHEN and CDR2 SYDVKM. V dropped 8 bases and J dropped 2; count of bases not matched to a gene: 7. The CDR3 region is CASGGTGGRNYGYTF. The CDR3, as DNA: TGTGCCAGCGGAGGGACAGGGGGACGAAACTATGGCTACACCTTC.

In its sample, this clone is medium-sized. The CDR3 sequence: CASSPQTGDTGEKLFF. CDR3 bases: TGTGCCAGCAGCCCGCAGACAGGGGACACAGGCGAAAAACTGTTTTTT. The chain carries TRBV9 and TRBJ1-4, with 8 positions matching TRBD1. Looked up from germline, CDR1 is SGDLS and CDR2 is YYNGEE. The CDR3 consists of 16 residues. V lost 4 bases to trimming and J lost 8 bases; unmatched junction nucleotides: 13.

By proportion, this clone is large. This chain connects TRBV19 to TRBJ1-1; no clear D. Germline lookup yields CDR1 LNHDA and CDR2 SQIVND (reference sequence). This CDR3 is built from 14 residues. The V end was cut by 6 bases, the J end by 0 bases, with 11 bases between. This chain's CDR3 is CASSFNEMNTEAFF. CDR3 nucleotide sequence: TGTGCCAGTAGCTTCAATGAGATGAACACTGAAGCTTTCTTT.

In this sample, this clone is medium-sized. The chain is built from TRBV7-9 and TRBJ2-3; 8 nucleotides agree with TRBD2. The J segment lost 3 bases and the V segment lost 8 bases, leaving 7 bases of the junction unmatched. The CDR3 sequence is 14 residues long. CDR1 SEHNR and CDR2 FQNEAQ come from the germline V gene (reference sequence). The CDR3 DNA follows: TGTGCCAGCTCCCGGGAGGGTTCGACAGATACGCAGTATTTT. This codes for CASSREGSTDTQYF.